This TCR beta chain was identified during a study of T cell responses to AZD1222 COVID-19 vaccine. Regarding the study as a whole: Spike-specific TCR breadth and depth rose after two AZD1222 doses.

Repertoires were generated with immunoSEQ multiplex PCR, while TCRdb's copy carries only in-frame clones and drops some. Here the sample spans some 120,000 clones, 85% to 95% being singletons. Germline V gene lookup returns CDR1 SGHNT and CDR2 YYREEE (reference sequence). The junction had 7 bases not matched to a gene; V was cut back by 4 bases and J by 4 bases. The CDR3 spans 15 residues. A word on this clone: No antigen is known for it.

The sequence was obtained from an adult in good health. This chain uses TRBV5-4 with TRBJ2-3, with TRBD2 identical over 9 bases. Material: peripheral blood, obtained on day 0 of AZD1222 vaccination. In DNA form, the CDR3 reads TGTGCCAGCAGCCACAGCGGGAGGCATCCAGATACGCAGTATTTT. Translating gives CASSHSGRHPDTQYF.